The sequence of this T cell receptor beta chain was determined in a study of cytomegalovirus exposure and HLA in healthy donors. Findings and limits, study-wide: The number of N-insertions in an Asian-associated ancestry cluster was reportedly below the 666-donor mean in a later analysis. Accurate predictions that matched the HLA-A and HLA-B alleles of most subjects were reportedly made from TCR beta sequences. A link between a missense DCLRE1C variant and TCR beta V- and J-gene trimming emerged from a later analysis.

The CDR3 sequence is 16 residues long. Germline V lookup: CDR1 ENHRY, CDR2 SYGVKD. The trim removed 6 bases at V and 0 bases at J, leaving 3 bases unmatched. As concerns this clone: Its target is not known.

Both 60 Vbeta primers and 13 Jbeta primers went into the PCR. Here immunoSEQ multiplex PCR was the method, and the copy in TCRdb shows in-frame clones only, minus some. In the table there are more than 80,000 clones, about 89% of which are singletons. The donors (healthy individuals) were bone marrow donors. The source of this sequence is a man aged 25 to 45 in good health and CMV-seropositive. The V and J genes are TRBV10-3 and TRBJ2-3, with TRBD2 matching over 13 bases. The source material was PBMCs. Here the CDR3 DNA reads TGTGCCATCAGGGGGACTAGCGGGACTAGCACAGATACGCAGTATTTT. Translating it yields CAIRGTSGTSTDTQYF.